A single T cell receptor beta chain is shown here with its context. The record originates from a study of T cell changes during pregnancy in multiple sclerosis. Trimming left V 4 bases short and J 1 base short, with 7 bases between. Germline CDR1 and CDR2: MNHNS and SASEGT. CDR3 length equals 13 residues. Clones were sequenced by immunoSEQ multiplex PCR, and TCRdb holds only the in-frame ones, with some missing. This table holds about 49,000 clones, 94% found once. This receptor was obtained from a female donor with multiple sclerosis, enrolled in a pregnancy study. This chain uses TRBV6-1 with TRBJ1-1, with D unresolved. The material was CD8+ T cells from peripheral blood mononuclear cells, obtained before pregnancy. CDR3 nucleotides: TGTGCCAGCAGTGTCGGAGAGAACACTGAAGCTTTCTTT. Amino acid sequence: CASSVGENTEAFF.